The clone carrying this T cell receptor beta chain was counted ten times or more. No antigen is known for it. The data stem from a study of T cell repertoires in cytomegalovirus infection. Study outcomes and limitations: The ex vivo response was dominated by HLA-C-restricted CMV-specific TCR beta clonotypes.

TCRdb re-derived calls from the reads in MiXCR, one entry per CDR3 protein. In the table there are 650,000 to 850,000 distinct CDR3 sequences, 29% of which are singletons. This TCR came from a human donor in good health (CMV status not recorded). Some clones in this sample may be carry-over from other donors' samples. Sequencing was performed on cultured CD8+ T cells from PBMCs, taken from culture after CMV antigen stimulation.

Written as DNA, the CDR3 is TGTGCCATCAAGGAAGTGGTCTATAATTCACCCCTCCACTTT. Protein sequence: CAIKEVVYNSPLHF. The chain couples TRBV10-3 to TRBJ1-6; D not resolved. The CDR3 loop spans 14 amino acids. V lost 7 bases to trimming and J lost 3 bases, with 10 bases between them. Germline CDR1 reads ENHRY; CDR2 reads SYGVKD.